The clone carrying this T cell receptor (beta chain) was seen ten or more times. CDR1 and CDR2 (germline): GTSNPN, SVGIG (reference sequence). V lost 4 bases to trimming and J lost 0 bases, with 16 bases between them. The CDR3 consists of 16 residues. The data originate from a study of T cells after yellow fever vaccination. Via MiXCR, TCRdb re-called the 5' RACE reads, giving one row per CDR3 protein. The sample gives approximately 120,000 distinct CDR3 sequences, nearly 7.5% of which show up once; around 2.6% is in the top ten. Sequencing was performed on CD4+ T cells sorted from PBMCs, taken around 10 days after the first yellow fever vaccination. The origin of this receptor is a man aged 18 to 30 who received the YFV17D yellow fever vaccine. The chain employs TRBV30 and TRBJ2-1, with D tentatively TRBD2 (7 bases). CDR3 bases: TGTGCCTGGACCCCTTTTAGGGGGGGCTCCTACAATGAGCAGTTCTTC. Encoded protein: CAWTPFRGGSYNEQFF.